This T cell receptor beta chain was sequenced for a study of CD8+ T cells in alopecia areata. Extracted RNA was reverse transcribed, and the resulting cDNA served as sequencing template. Only in-frame clones appear in the TCRdb table, and some are missing; sequencing was by immunoSEQ multiplex PCR. The data show over 25,000 clones, 70% to 80% seen once. The V gene lost 5 bases and the J gene lost 0 bases, with 7 bases spanning the gap. Germline V CDR1 and CDR2: SNHLY, FYNNEI. This CDR3 comprises 13 residues. The genes are TRBV2 and TRBJ2-5; a weak D match, TRBD2 (6 bases). This sequence originates from a human donor with alopecia areata. Sequenced: NKG2D-low CD8+ T cells sorted from blood. The chain's CDR3 is CASSQRDQETQYF. The CDR3 region has the DNA TGTGCCAGCAGTCAGCGGGACCAAGAGACCCAGTACTTC.